The clone carrying this T cell receptor (beta chain) was counted many times. Its antigen is as yet unknown. The CDR3 sequence is 16 residues long. V was trimmed by 3 bases and J by 0 bases, leaving 10 bases between them. Per the germline V gene, CDR1 is SGHRS and CDR2 is YFSETQ. These data are taken from a study of CD8 T cells in ankylosing spondylitis. Study-wide results and limits: Matched ankylosing spondylitis synovial fluid reportedly contained a significantly enriched population of disease-linked clones. For ankylosing spondylitis blood, a TCR beta motif of several highly homologous variants appeared characteristic.

In making TCR beta libraries, quantitative 5'-RACE with molecular barcodes was used. MiXCR, applied by TCRdb to the 5' RACE reads, yields one record per CDR3 protein. The sample has around 540,000 distinct CDR3 sequences; about an eighth are singletons. The sample comprised blood, either unsorted or a sorted T cell fraction (not recorded which). The chain carries TRBV5-1 and TRBJ2-6; maybe TRBD2 (6 bases). The sequence came from a male donor with ankylosing spondylitis. CDR3: CASSSGTYSGANVLTF. DNA of the CDR3: TGCGCCAGCAGCTCCGGGACTTACTCTGGGGCCAACGTCCTGACTTTC. Complete variable domain (other parts from reference TRBV5-1 and TRBJ2-6): KAGVTQTPRYLIKTRGQQVTLSCSPISGHRSVSWYQQTPGQGLQFLFEYFSETQRNKGNFPGRFSGRQFSNSRSEMNVSTLELGDSALYLCASSSGTYSGANVLTFGAGSRLTVL.